A single T cell receptor (beta chain) is shown here with its context. What it binds is unknown. This entry comes from a study of type 1 regulatory T cells. Turning to the study itself: T-allo10 is an in vitro-generated, Tr1-enriched CD4 T cell product specific for alloantigen.

General observations from the study: Compared with non-type 1 regulatory T cells, type 1 regulatory T cells showed a more restricted TCR repertoire.

Each CDR3 protein is one row after TCRdb ran MiXCR on the reads. The repertoire consists of about 60,000 distinct CDR3 sequences, with 62% occurring once and the leading ten covering around 1.9%. The sequence was obtained from a human donor in good health. The sequenced material came from cultured non-Tr1 T cells, either the whole culture or a sorted T cell fraction (not recorded which).

The CDR3 DNA reads TGTGCCAGCAGTGCTGGACAGGCGCCTAGCAATCAGCCCCAGCATTTT. It translates to CASSAGQAPSNQPQHF. The chain recombines TRBV6-1 with TRBJ1-5; the match to TRBD1 covers 7 bases. The CDR3 has 16 residues. V dropped 4 bases and J dropped 0; count of bases not matched to a gene: 6. Germline V lookup: CDR1 MNHNS, CDR2 SASEGT.